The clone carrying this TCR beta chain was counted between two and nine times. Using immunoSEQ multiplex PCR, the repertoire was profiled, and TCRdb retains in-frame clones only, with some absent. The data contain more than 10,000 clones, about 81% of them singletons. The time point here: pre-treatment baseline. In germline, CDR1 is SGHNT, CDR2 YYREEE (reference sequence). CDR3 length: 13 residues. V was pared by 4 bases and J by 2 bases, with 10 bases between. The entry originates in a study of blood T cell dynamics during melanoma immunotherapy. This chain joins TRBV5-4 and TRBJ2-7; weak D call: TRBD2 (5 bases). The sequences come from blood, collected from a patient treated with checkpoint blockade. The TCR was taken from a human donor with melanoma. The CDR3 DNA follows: TGTGCCAGCAGCCAGGCCGGGGCCTACGAGCAGTACTTC. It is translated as CASSQAGAYEQYF.